This TCR beta chain appears in the sequencing data of a study of blood T cell repertoires in COVID-19. Background on the study: Sites in the United States, Italy and Spain provided acute and convalescent COVID-19 samples.

This CDR3 is built from 14 residues. In germline, CDR1 is LNHDA, CDR2 SQIVND (reference sequence). Between the trimmed V and J ends, which lost 7 bases and 0 bases, there was a span of 10 bases. Study processing details: It was from reference gene primer amplification that nucleated cell counts were estimated. Profiled with immunoSEQ multiplex PCR; TCRdb holds only in-frame clones, not every one. V and J calls and clone size are those listed in that table; D and trimming were worked out from the DNA. The sample lists roughly 11,000 clones, around 83% seen once, with around 5.6% in the top ten. The TCR was taken from a human donor in a cohort sampled during active COVID-19. V usage is TRBV19 and J usage is TRBJ1-5; no firm D call. Sequencing input: peripheral blood. In nucleotides, the CDR3 is TGTGCCAGTACCCGGACTACTAGCAATCAGCCCCAGCATTTT. It translates to CASTRTTSNQPQHF.